The 29 T cell receptor beta chains listed next were all sequenced from one sample in a study of blood T cell repertoires in COVID-19. Using immunoSEQ multiplex PCR, the repertoire was profiled, and TCRdb retains in-frame clones only, with some absent. The data hold about 80,000 clones, with approximately 82% observed a single time. The material sequenced was peripheral blood. Every receptor here comes from a man aged 60-69 years with acute or convalescent COVID-19.

This sequence joins TRBV27 and TRBJ1-1; D is perhaps TRBD1 (5 bases). The V end was cut by 0 bases, the J end by 10 bases, with 18 bases between. The germline V gene encodes CDR1 MNHEY and CDR2 SMNVEV (reference sequence). The CDR3 extends over 15 amino acids. CDR3 nucleotide sequence: TGTGCCAGCAGTTTATCCGGGGGTGGGTCAAAGGCAGCTTTCTTT. This sequence encodes CASSLSGGGSKAAFF.

V gene TRBV7-2 combines with J gene TRBJ2-1; TRBD2 matches at 9 bases. V was clipped by 4 bases and J by 3 bases; unmatched bases: 7. In germline, CDR1 is SGHTA, CDR2 FQGNSA. The CDR3 is 16 residues long. This CDR3 is CASSSGASGIYNEQFF. CDR3 nucleotide sequence: TGTGCCAGCAGCTCCGGGGCTAGCGGGATCTACAATGAGCAGTTCTTC.

The V call is TRBV24-1, the J call TRBJ2-3; 11 bases map to TRBD1. The CDR3 consists of 14 residues. V lost 11 bases and J lost 5; bases outside the gene matches: 8. Germline V CDR1 and CDR2: KGHDR, SFDVKD. DNA of the CDR3: TGTGCCATAGCCGGGACAGGGGGTTTAGATACGCAGTATTTT. Amino acid sequence: CAIAGTGGLDTQYF.

The table lists this clone with a few counts. A read error may produce the germline difference seen at one junction end. The rearrangement joins TRBV7-2 to TRBJ1-2; 11 bases map to TRBD1. The CDR3 sequence is 15 residues long. Germline V gene data show CDR1 as SGHTA and CDR2 as FQGNSA. This CDR3 is CASSLAGTGGSGYTF. The CDR3 DNA sequence: TGTGCCAGCAGCCTAGCGGGGACAGGGGGTAGCGGCTACACCTTC.

V usage is TRBV11-3 and J usage is TRBJ2-2; D call uncertain. CDR1 is SGHNT, CDR2 YENEEA, per germline. V shed 0 bases and J shed 1 base, with 9 bases lying between them. CDR3 length equals 16 residues. The CDR3 DNA reads as TGTGCCAGCAGCTTAGATAGAGTATTGAACACCGGGGAGCTGTTTTTT. This translates into CASSLDRVLNTGELFF.

This chain uses TRBV5-1 with TRBJ2-6; 7 bases line up with TRBD1. The V segment lost 4 bases and the J segment 0 bases; nucleotides outside the gene matches: 1. This CDR3 has 15 residues. Germline V gene lookup returns CDR1 SGHRS and CDR2 YFSETQ. As DNA, the CDR3 is TGCGCCAGCAGCGAGGGGGCCTCTGGGGCCAACGTCCTGACTTTC. Its translation is CASSEGASGANVLTF.

There are a few counts of this clone. The chain combines TRBV5-1 with TRBJ2-1, with 8 positions matching TRBD1. The germline V gene encodes CDR1 SGHRS and CDR2 YFSETQ. This CDR3 spans 15 amino acids. J gave up 8 bases and V 5 bases, and 12 bases lay outside the gene matches. The CDR3 reads CASSLDRAVKDEQFF. DNA for the CDR3: TGCGCCAGCAGTCTGGACAGGGCAGTGAAGGATGAGCAGTTCTTC.

V is TRBV9 and J is TRBJ2-7; 10 positions agree with TRBD2. This CDR3 contains 17 residues. Losses at the gene ends were 0 bases for V and 7 bases for J; bases not matched to a gene: 13. In germline, CDR1 is SGDLS, CDR2 YYNGEE. The CDR3 region has the DNA TGTGCCAGCAGCGTAGGGGCCCTGGGCCTAGCGGGGGAAGAGCAGTACTTC. Translating it yields CASSVGALGLAGEEQYF.

The rearrangement joins TRBV2 to TRBJ2-1; D call uncertain. Germline CDR1 SNHLY, CDR2 FYNNEI. The CDR3 extends over 13 amino acids. The V end was cut by 8 bases, the J end by 3 bases, with 11 bases between. CDR3 nucleotides: TGTGCCAGCTCGTACGAGAGCTACAATGAGCAGTTCTTC. This sequence encodes CASSYESYNEQFF. Variable domain in full (rest from reference TRBV2 and TRBJ2-1): EPEVTQTPSHQVTQMGQEVILRCVPISNHLYFYWYRQILGQKVEFLVSFYNNEISEKSEIFDDQFSVERPDGSNFTLKIRSTKLEDSAMYFCASSYESYNEQFFGPGTRLTVL.

The CDR3 DNA reads TGTGCCAGCAGTTACTCTGGAGGGCCGGGAACCCAGTACTTC. As protein: CASSYSGGPGTQYF. This chain uses TRBV6-2 or TRBV6-3 with TRBJ2-5, with a possible D match to TRBD2 (6 bases). With 0 bases removed from V and 8 bases from J, the gap between germline ends came to 13 bases. Germline V CDR1 and CDR2: MNHEY, SVGEGT. CDR3 length equals 14 residues.

The chain recombines TRBV5-1 with TRBJ2-1; 8 bases align to TRBD1. V dropped 0 bases and J dropped 3; count of bases not matched to a gene: 5. The CDR3 totals 16 residues. Germline-derived CDR1 and CDR2 are SGHRS and YFSETQ. CDR3 coding DNA: TGCGCCAGCAGCTTGGGAGACAGGGGCATCTACAATGAGCAGTTCTTC. It specifies CASSLGDRGIYNEQFF.

The chain carries TRBV29-1 and TRBJ1-1; 7 bases agree with TRBD1. The CDR3 is 12 amino acids. Germline CDR1 SQVTM, CDR2 ANQGSEA. V lost 5 bases, J lost 6 bases, and 6 bases stayed unmatched. The CDR3 protein is CSVFRGRSEAFF. DNA of the CDR3: TGCAGCGTTTTCAGGGGGAGGTCTGAAGCTTTCTTT.

The chain links TRBV28 to TRBJ2-5; 8 bases are a match to TRBD2. CDR1 and CDR2 (germline): MDHEN, SYDVKM. J was trimmed by 5 bases and V by 5 bases; bases with no gene match: 10. The CDR3 length is 15 residues. This CDR3 reads CASSPVAGGLETQYF. The CDR3 DNA is TGTGCCAGCAGTCCCGTGGCGGGGGGCTTGGAGACCCAGTACTTC. Full variable domain (rest looked up from reference TRBV28 and TRBJ2-5): DVKVTQSSRYLVKRTGEKVFLECVQDMDHENMFWYRQDPGLGLRLIYFSYDVKMKEKGDIPEGYSVSREKKERFSLILESASTNQTSMYLCASSPVAGGLETQYFGPGTRLLVL.

J is TRBJ1-6 and V is TRBV5-5, with D uncertain. With 1 base removed from V and 7 bases from J, the gap between germline ends came to 9 bases. The CDR3 runs to 14 residues. Germline V gene sequence: CDR1 SGHKS, CDR2 YYEKEE (reference sequence). Here the CDR3 DNA reads TGTGCCAGCAGCTTGAATCCGGTAAATTCACCCCTCCACTTT. Amino acid sequence: CASSLNPVNSPLHF. Full variable domain (outside the CDR3, taken from reference TRBV5-5 and TRBJ1-6): DAGVTQSPTHLIKTRGQQVTLRCSPISGHKSVSWYQQVLGQGPQFIFQYYEKEERGRGNFPDRFSARQFPNYSSELNVNALLLGDSALYLCASSLNPVNSPLHFGNGTRLTVT.

The chain uses TRBV6-5 and TRBJ2-7, with D tentatively TRBD1 (5 bases). Per the germline V gene, CDR1 is MNHEY and CDR2 is SVGAGI. This CDR3 is 13 amino acids long. Trimming left V 7 bases short and J 3 bases short, with 13 bases between. The CDR3 DNA is TGTGCCAGCACAGACAGCCTCTACTACGAGCAGTACTTC. Its protein is CASTDSLYYEQYF.

This chain joins TRBV5-1 and TRBJ1-1, with TRBD1 identical over 9 bases. Trimming took 4 bases from V and 5 from J; bases not matched to a gene: 6. This CDR3 has 14 amino acids. Germline CDR1 and CDR2: SGHRS and YFSETQ. The CDR3 nucleotides are TGCGCCAGCAGCAAGGACAGGGGTCGGACTGAAGCTTTCTTT. Translated, it gives CASSKDRGRTEAFF.

The chain recombines TRBV30 with TRBJ2-7; D unresolved. The CDR3 totals 11 residues. Germline loops: CDR1 GTSNPN, CDR2 SVGIG (reference sequence). Deletions cut 5 bases from V and 0 bases from J, with 5 bases between. The CDR3 loop reads CAWGPSYEQYF. In nucleotides, the CDR3 is TGTGCCTGGGGCCCCTCCTACGAGCAGTACTTC.

This clone has more than one count but fewer than ten. This rearrangement joins TRBV4-1 to TRBJ1-5, with D perhaps TRBD1 (5 bases). Trimming left V 5 bases short and J 1 base short, with 12 bases between. The CDR3 is 15 residues long. The germline gives CDR1 MGHRA, CDR2 YSYEKL. CDR3 nucleotides: TGCGCCAGCAGCAAGGGGATATGGAGCAATCAGCCCCAGCATTTT. It encodes CASSKGIWSNQPQHF.

This chain connects TRBV9 to TRBJ2-1; 8 nucleotides agree with TRBD2. J gave up 1 base and V 4 bases, and 4 bases lay outside the gene matches. This CDR3 spans 15 amino acids. Germline V gene data show CDR1 as SGDLS and CDR2 as YYNGEE. CDR3: CASSSTSGSYNEQFF. The CDR3 nucleotides read TGTGCCAGCAGCTCCACTAGCGGTTCCTACAATGAGCAGTTCTTC.

The chain joins TRBV7-6 to TRBJ2-1, with TRBD2 identical over 11 bases. The V gene's germline CDR1 is SGHVS and CDR2 FNYEAQ. This CDR3 is built from 17 residues. With V trimmed by 5 bases and J by 6 bases, 12 bases remained unmatched. In DNA form, the CDR3 reads TGTGCCAGCAGCAAAATAACCGGGACTAGCGGTTCCAATGAGCAGTTCTTC. It yields the protein CASSKITGTSGSNEQFF.

A word on this clone: Other DNA sequences in this sample translate to the same CDR3. The gene calls are TRBV9 and TRBJ2-5, with D possibly TRBD2 on 6 matching bases. The CDR3 extends over 14 amino acids. The V end was cut by 2 bases, the J end by 5 bases, with 13 bases between. CDR1 and CDR2 from the germline V gene are SGDLS and YYNGEE. The DNA for the CDR3 is TGTGCCAGCAGCGTCGGGAGTTCAGGGGAGACCCAGTACTTC. It translates to CASSVGSSGETQYF.

This clone was recorded once. DNA of the CDR3: TGTGCCAGCAGCTTGGCGCAGGGGTTCAACGGGGGCTACACCTTC. Translation: CASSLAQGFNGGYTF. The chain couples TRBV2 to TRBJ1-2, with D possibly being TRBD1 (6 bases). Germline-derived CDR1 and CDR2 are SNHLY and FYNNEI. This CDR3 region has 15 residues. Trimming cost V 6 bases and J 8 bases, with 22 bases left between them.

V and J are TRBV24-1 and TRBJ2-1; 7 nucleotides line up with TRBD1. CDR3 length equals 15 residues. The germline gives CDR1 KGHDR, CDR2 SFDVKD. V lost 7 bases to trimming and J lost 5 bases; unmatched junction nucleotides: 10. The chain's CDR3 is CATRATGQLNNEQFF. Written as DNA, the CDR3 is TGTGCCACCAGGGCGACAGGGCAGCTGAACAATGAGCAGTTCTTC.

This clone was counted a single time. The chain combines TRBV3-1 (or the pseudogene TRBV3-2) with TRBJ2-3; tentatively, D is TRBD2 (6 bases). The germline gives CDR1 LGHDT, CDR2 YNNKEL (reference sequence). This CDR3 has 16 amino acids. Trimming left V 4 bases short and J 0 bases short, with 14 bases between. The CDR3 sequence: CASSLLRDPSTDTQYF. DNA for the CDR3: TGTGCCAGCAGCCTGTTGCGGGACCCTAGCACAGATACGCAGTATTTT.

CDR3 amino acids: CASSDRGFGYTF. CDR3 sequence (DNA): TGTGCCAGCAGTGACAGGGGCTTTGGCTACACCTTC. V is TRBV6-2 or TRBV6-3 and J is TRBJ1-2, with TRBD1 matching over 8 bases. V shed 5 bases and J 7 bases; nucleotides not matched to a gene: 3. There are 12 residues in the CDR3. Looked up from germline, CDR1 is MNHEY and CDR2 is SVGEGT.

The V and J genes are TRBV5-1 and TRBJ2-7; tentatively, D is TRBD1 (6 bases). The V end was cut by 1 base, the J end by 7 bases, with 18 bases between. The CDR3 length is 15 residues. CDR1 and CDR2 (germline): SGHRS, YFSETQ. The CDR3 DNA follows: TGCGCCAGCAGCTTGCAGCTTGGGGGCCTGTGGGAGCAGTACTTC. Translated: CASSLQLGGLWEQYF.

The V call is TRBV7-2, the J call TRBJ2-1; 8 bases are shared with TRBD2. Per germline, CDR1 SGHTA and CDR2 FQGNSA. V was pared by 1 base and J by 5 bases, with 7 bases of the junction left unmatched. The CDR3 totals 16 residues. CDR3 coding DNA: TGTGCCAGCAGCTTAGGTGGGCGGGGGGCAGACAATGAGCAGTTCTTC. Its translation is CASSLGGRGADNEQFF.

V usage is TRBV4-2 and J usage is TRBJ2-7, with D maybe TRBD2 (5 bases). Germline V gene data show CDR1 as LGHNA and CDR2 as YNFKEQ. CDR3 length equals 14 residues. Trimming took 5 bases from V and 0 from J, leaving 11 bases between them. CDR3 bases: TGTGCCAGCAGCTTGGAGGATAGCTCCTACGAGCAGTACTTC. Its protein is CASSLEDSSYEQYF.

The chain has TRBV7-2 and TRBJ2-2; tentatively, D is TRBD1 (6 bases). Looked up from germline, CDR1 is SGHTA and CDR2 is FQGNSA. The CDR3 contains 16 residues. The V end lost 2 bases, the J end lost 0 bases, and 10 bases lay between the germline ends. This CDR3 is CASSLRTAANTGELFF. The DNA for the CDR3 is TGTGCCAGCAGCTTACGGACAGCCGCGAACACCGGGGAGCTGTTTTTT.